Below are 18 T cell receptor beta chains sequenced from a single sample in a study of blood T cells in healthy people across ages. A second about 7 to 12 cycle PCR used barcoded and J-beta primers. TCRdb called the 5' RACE reads again in MiXCR, with one record for every CDR3 protein. The data hold about 1.5 million distinct CDR3 sequences, with around two fifths observed a single time. Input material: blood. These receptors came from a woman aged 18-29 years in good health.

The V gene is TRBV27, the J gene TRBJ2-1; D is unresolved. V was cut by 8 bases and J by 8 bases, with 7 bases left in between. Germline loops: CDR1 MNHEY, CDR2 SMNVEV (reference sequence). The CDR3 is 10 amino acids. CDR3 amino acids: CASGTYEQFF. The CDR3 DNA sequence: TGTGCCAGCGGCACTTATGAGCAGTTCTTC.

V usage is TRBV7-9 and J usage is TRBJ2-3, with D possibly being TRBD2 (6 bases). V was clipped by 5 bases and J by 2 bases, with 17 bases between them. Germline V gene data show CDR1 as SEHNR and CDR2 as FQNEAQ (reference sequence). The CDR3 consists of 16 residues. This CDR3 is CASSGGFGTATDTQYF. The CDR3, as DNA: TGTGCCAGCAGCGGAGGGTTCGGGACGGCCACAGATACGCAGTATTTT. Complete variable domain (other parts from reference TRBV7-9 and TRBJ2-3): DTGVSQNPRHKITKRGQNVTFRCDPISEHNRLYWYRQTLGQGPEFLTYFQNEAQLEKSRLLSDRFSAERPKGSFSTLEIQRTEQGDSAMYLCASSGGFGTATDTQYFGPGTRLTVL.

CDR3 nucleotide sequence: TGTGCCAGCAGTGGGAACGCGGTTGGCTACACCTTC. This encodes CASSGNAVGYTF. The chain has TRBV27 and TRBJ1-2; no clear D gene. The V and J ends lost 5 bases and 7 bases respectively, with 11 bases between them. Germline V gene data show CDR1 as MNHEY and CDR2 as SMNVEV (reference sequence). CDR3 size: 12 residues.

This clonotype was found many times. V usage is TRBV7-9 and J usage is TRBJ2-1, with 7 bases identical to TRBD1. J was trimmed by 4 bases and V by 5 bases; bases with no gene match: 8. Per germline, CDR1 SEHNR and CDR2 FQNEAQ (reference sequence). The CDR3 contains 15 residues. CDR3 residues: CASSGKGGYYNEQFF. DNA for the CDR3: TGTGCCAGCAGCGGGAAAGGGGGCTATTACAATGAGCAGTTCTTC.

About this clonotype: A read error may produce the germline difference seen at one junction end. This rearrangement joins TRBV4-1 to TRBJ2-6; perhaps TRBD2 as D (6 bases). The CDR3 runs to 17 residues. The V gene's germline CDR1 is MGHRA and CDR2 YSYEKL. The CDR3 protein is CASNQGKGGSGANVLTF. Written as DNA, the CDR3 is TGCGCCAGCAACCAAGGAAAGGGAGGCTCTGGGGCCAACGTCCTGACTTTC.

A few counts support this clonotype. V is TRBV4-2 and J is TRBJ2-5; D assignment may be TRBD1 or TRBD2 (5 bases each). This CDR3 region has 18 residues. Germline CDR1 LGHNA, CDR2 YNFKEQ. V was cut by 0 bases and J by 1 base, with 18 bases left in between. The CDR3 sequence: CASSQEDVSVGGQETQYF. The DNA for the CDR3 is TGTGCCAGCAGCCAAGAGGACGTCTCGGTTGGGGGCCAAGAGACCCAGTACTTC.

The V and J genes are TRBV27 and TRBJ2-7; TRBD1 aligns across 9 bases. V lost 4 bases to trimming and J lost 3 bases; unmatched junction nucleotides: 7. The germline V gene has CDR1 MNHEY and CDR2 SMNVEV (reference sequence). CDR3 length equals 15 residues. The CDR3, as DNA: TGTGCCAGCAGTTCCACCGGGACAGGGTTCTACGAGCAGTACTTC. This gives the protein CASSSTGTGFYEQYF.

The chain is built from TRBV4-2 and TRBJ2-3; 8 nucleotides match TRBD2. Germline V gives CDR1 LGHNA, CDR2 YNFKEQ. The CDR3 totals 16 residues. The V gene end was trimmed by 4 bases and the J gene end by 4 bases; junction bases not matched to a gene: 10. CDR3 sequence: CASSPTQAGVSDTQYF. Written as DNA, the CDR3 is TGTGCCAGCAGCCCTACCCAAGCGGGAGTTTCAGATACGCAGTATTTT.

CDR3 residues: CATRRSLDGQFF. The CDR3 nucleotides are TGTGCCACCCGGCGCTCCTTGGATGGGCAGTTCTTC. The chain couples TRBV12-3 or TRBV12-4 to TRBJ2-1; D gene unclear. Trimming took off 10 bases at V and 12 bases at J, with 19 bases between the two ends. The CDR3 length is 12 residues.

V gene TRBV12-3 or TRBV12-4 combines with J gene TRBJ2-4, with D unclear. The J call may be wrong; the DNA end is better matched by TRBJ2-7. CDR3 size: 14 residues. The CDR3 sequence: CASSQASVTYEQYF. CDR3 sequence (DNA): TGTGCCAGCAGTCAGGCCAGCGTGACCTACGAGCAGTACTTC.

This clonotype was seen just once. In DNA, the CDR3 is TGTGCCAGCAGTTCACGGGACACCCAAGAGGCTTTCTTT. It yields the protein CASSSRDTQEAFF. The chain carries TRBV12-3 or TRBV12-4 and TRBJ1-1, with D possibly being TRBD1 (6 bases). The CDR3 sequence is 13 residues long. Trimming removed 4 bases at V and 11 bases at J, with 17 bases between.

This clonotype was detected many times. One end of the junction is discordant with germline, which a read error may explain. This chain connects TRBV5-1 to TRBJ2-7, with 7 nucleotides matching TRBD1. Germline CDR1 is SGHRS and CDR2 is YFSETQ. This CDR3 has 14 amino acids. CDR3 sequence: CASSLGTASYEQYF. CDR3 sequence (DNA): TGTGCCAGCAGCTTAGGGACAGCATCCTACGAGCAGTACTTC.

In its sample, this clonotype was seen a few times. The V and J genes are TRBV5-1 and TRBJ2-5; D gene uncertain. Germline CDR1 SGHRS, CDR2 YFSETQ. V shed 0 bases and J shed 2 bases, with 14 bases lying between them. The CDR3 is 16 amino acids. CDR3 sequence reads: CASSLGGGHTQETQYF. The CDR3 DNA follows: TGCGCCAGCAGCTTGGGCGGCGGCCATACGCAAGAGACCCAGTACTTC.

In this sample, this clonotype turned up a few times. The chain carries TRBV3-1 and TRBJ1-6, with D unresolved. The V end lost 4 bases, the J end lost 7 bases, and 14 bases lay between the germline ends. The CDR3 loop spans 15 amino acids. Germline values: CDR1 LGHDT, CDR2 YNNKEL (reference sequence). CDR3 bases: TGTGCCAGCAGCCGCATCGGCTACCGCAATTCACCCCTCCACTTT. It translates to CASSRIGYRNSPLHF. The full variable domain, completed using reference TRBV3-1 and TRBJ1-6, is DTAVSQTPKYLVTQMGNDKSIKCEQNLGHDTMYWYKQDSKKFLKIMFSYNNKELIINETVPNRFSPKSPDKAHLNLHINSLELGDSAVYFCASSRIGYRNSPLHFGNGTRLTVT.

Here the CDR3 reads CASRVSYRNEQYF. Here the CDR3 DNA reads TGTGCCAGCAGAGTAAGTTACAGGAACGAGCAGTACTTC. The chain carries TRBV5-6 and TRBJ2-7; tentative D call: TRBD1 (5 bases). This CDR3 is built from 13 residues. The V gene lost 5 bases and the J gene lost 5 bases, with 14 bases spanning the gap. CDR1 is SGHDT and CDR2 is YYEEEE in the germline V gene.

The chain is built from TRBV4-1 and TRBJ2-4; D is possibly TRBD1 (5 bases). Germline lookup yields CDR1 MGHRA and CDR2 YSYEKL. Trimming left V 0 bases short and J 13 bases short, with 16 bases between. The CDR3 loop spans 14 amino acids. The CDR3 DNA reads TGCGCCAGCAGCCAAGATCAGGGTAAGGATGAGCAGTACTTC. This sequence encodes CASSQDQGKDEQYF.

The rearrangement joins TRBV12-3 or TRBV12-4 to TRBJ2-7; 9 bases fit TRBD2. J was trimmed by 2 bases and V by 1 base; bases with no gene match: 6. This CDR3 comprises 16 residues. The CDR3 sequence is CASSLVQAGGTYEQYF. The CDR3 DNA reads as TGTGCCAGCAGTTTAGTCCAAGCGGGAGGCACCTACGAGCAGTACTTC.

The rearrangement uses TRBV20-1 and TRBJ2-1; the D call may be TRBD1 or TRBD2 (6 bases each). The DNA end is a closer match to TRBJ2-7, so the J assignment may be wrong. Germline values: CDR1 DFQATT, CDR2 SNEGSKA (reference sequence). There are 14 residues in the CDR3. CDR3 DNA sequence: TGCAGTGCGGGGCTGGGGGGCTCCTACAATGAGCAGTACTTC. It encodes CSAGLGGSYNEQYF.